This entry lists 20 T cell receptor beta chains sequenced from one sample in a study of shared clonotypes between healthy human individuals. Profiled with immunoSEQ multiplex PCR; TCRdb holds only in-frame clones, not every one. The sample lists 950,000 to 1,200,000 clones; around 77% were seen once. The sample comprised memory CD4+ T cells from PBMCs. Subset given: CD45RA-negative fraction. The receptors originated from a man aged 18 to 30 in good health. Some clones in this sample may be carry-over from other donors' samples.

The chain uses TRBV9 and TRBJ2-2; no clear D. The length of the CDR3 is 12 residues. The V gene's germline CDR1 is SGDLS and CDR2 YYNGEE. Trimming stripped 0 bases from V and 11 bases from J, with 8 bases between. The chain's CDR3 is CASSVGVAELFF. The CDR3 DNA follows: TGTGCCAGCAGCGTAGGGGTTGCAGAGCTGTTTTTT.

CDR3 nucleotides: TGTGCCAGCAGCTTAGACTACGGAGACGAGCAGTACTTC. Its translation is CASSLDYGDEQYF. The chain is built from TRBV11-3 and TRBJ2-7; no clear D gene. Between the trimmed V and J ends, which lost 0 bases and 5 bases, there was a span of 8 bases. The CDR3 totals 13 residues. Germline V lookup: CDR1 SGHNT, CDR2 YENEEA.

This clone has just a few counts. This rearrangement joins TRBV7-9 to TRBJ2-7; 11 nucleotides align to TRBD2. CDR3 length: 15 amino acids. Trimming removed 5 bases from V and 2 bases from J; junction bases left unmatched: 5. Germline CDR1 and CDR2: SEHNR and FQNEAQ (reference sequence). CDR3 in amino acids: CASSPGLAAAYEQYF. The CDR3 DNA sequence: TGTGCCAGCAGCCCGGGACTAGCGGCCGCCTACGAGCAGTACTTC.

The genes are TRBV6-5 and TRBJ2-2, with a possible D match to TRBD2 (6 bases). The CDR3 consists of 11 residues. With 5 bases removed from V and 9 bases from J, the gap between germline ends came to 7 bases. Germline CDR1 and CDR2: MNHEY and SVGAGI. The CDR3 loop is CASSLARELFF. Written as DNA, the CDR3 is TGTGCCAGCAGTCTAGCGCGGGAGCTGTTTTTT.

This clone was counted once. V usage is TRBV5-1 and J usage is TRBJ2-1; 8 bases map to TRBD2. From germline, CDR1 is SGHRS and CDR2 YFSETQ. Trimming at V came to 4 bases and at J to 8 bases, leaving 14 bases not matched to a gene. The CDR3 is 16 amino acids. The CDR3 sequence: CASSLPVVGAGDEQFF. CDR3 nucleotides: TGCGCCAGCAGCCTACCTGTTGTGGGAGCGGGGGATGAGCAGTTCTTC.

The V call is TRBV9, the J call TRBJ1-3, with 7 bases identical to TRBD1. V dropped 3 bases and J dropped 0; count of bases not matched to a gene: 6. Germline CDR1 and CDR2: SGDLS and YYNGEE. This CDR3 is 16 amino acids long. In nucleotides, the CDR3 is TGTGCCAGCAGCGGCCGGGACAGATTCTCTGGAAACACCATATATTTT. Its translation: CASSGRDRFSGNTIYF.

The chain carries TRBV27 and TRBJ2-1; 7 bases fit TRBD2. CDR1 and CDR2 (germline): MNHEY, SMNVEV (reference sequence). This CDR3 contains 15 residues. With 4 bases clipped from V and 0 bases from J, the junction kept 3 bases outside the gene matches. CDR3 nucleotides: TGTGCCAGCAGTTCAGAGCGGGGCTCCTACAATGAGCAGTTCTTC. Translation: CASSSERGSYNEQFF.

The chain combines TRBV25-1 with TRBJ2-4, with D possibly matching TRBD1 (5 bases). Per germline, CDR1 MGHDK and CDR2 SYGVNS. Deletions cut 2 bases from V and 9 bases from J, with 11 bases between. The CDR3 runs to 13 residues. In DNA form, the CDR3 reads TGTGCCAGCAGTGAACCTAATAGGGGCATTCAGTACTTC. It codes for CASSEPNRGIQYF.

The chain links TRBV5-1 to TRBJ2-7; D is undetermined. CDR1 SGHRS and CDR2 YFSETQ come from the germline V gene. This CDR3 region has 14 residues. Trimming removed 2 bases from V and 1 base from J, with 10 bases in between. This CDR3 is CASSLGPESYEQYF. The DNA of the CDR3 is TGCGCCAGCAGCTTAGGGCCGGAGTCCTACGAGCAGTACTTC.

The gene calls are TRBV4-3 and TRBJ2-7, with no clear D. Trimming pared 0 bases from V and 0 bases from J, leaving 6 bases between. The CDR3 has 14 residues. Germline V gene lookup returns CDR1 LGHNA and CDR2 YSLEER. The CDR3 here is CASSQDPVSYEQYF. The CDR3 DNA reads as TGCGCCAGCAGCCAAGATCCCGTCTCCTACGAGCAGTACTTC.

This chain connects TRBV28 to TRBJ2-4; TRBD2 agrees at 14 bases. The germline CDR1 and CDR2 sequences are MDHEN and SYDVKM. CDR3 length: 23 residues. The trim removed 6 bases at V and 0 bases at J, leaving 22 bases unmatched. The CDR3 region is CASSQKTPGLAGARWVAKNIQYF. The DNA of the CDR3 is TGTGCCAGCAGCCAAAAGACACCGGGACTAGCGGGAGCTCGCTGGGTAGCCAAAAACATTCAGTACTTC.

This clone was recorded once. The chain is built from TRBV7-2 and TRBJ2-1; D is possibly TRBD2 (7 bases). The length of the CDR3 is 17 residues. Deletions cut 6 bases from V and 0 bases from J, with 18 bases between. CDR1 and CDR2 (germline): SGHTA, FQGNSA. This CDR3 is CASSIPRGRGSYNEQFF. For the CDR3, the DNA is TGTGCCAGCAGTATACCTAGGGGGAGGGGCTCCTACAATGAGCAGTTCTTC.

This clone was recorded once. The chain joins TRBV5-1 to TRBJ2-5, with a possible D match to TRBD1 (6 bases). V was trimmed by 4 bases and J by 4 bases, leaving 17 bases between them. Germline values: CDR1 SGHRS, CDR2 YFSETQ. This CDR3 spans 15 amino acids. CDR3 region: CASSPWTEGRETQYF. CDR3 sequence (DNA): TGCGCCAGCAGCCCGTGGACAGAGGGAAGAGAGACCCAGTACTTC.

The genes are TRBV7-9 and TRBJ2-4; D may be TRBD1 or TRBD2 (6 bases each). The CDR3 runs 18 residues. The germline gives CDR1 SEHNR, CDR2 FQNEAQ (reference sequence). Trimming removed 0 bases from V and 1 base from J, with 16 bases in between. The chain's CDR3 is CASSLAFGGPQAKNIQYF. In DNA, the CDR3 is TGTGCCAGCAGCTTAGCGTTCGGGGGCCCCCAGGCCAAAAACATTCAGTACTTC.

The CDR3 DNA sequence: TGCAGCGTCCGAAGGACTAGCGGGAGTAATGAGCAGTTCTTC. This sequence encodes CSVRRTSGSNEQFF. V is TRBV29-1 and J is TRBJ2-1, with 13 bases fitting TRBD2. The CDR3 covers 14 residues. J was trimmed by 7 bases and V by 6 bases; bases with no gene match: 6. The V gene's germline CDR1 is SQVTM and CDR2 ANQGSEA.

The chain is built from TRBV13 and TRBJ2-7; maybe TRBD1 (5 bases). This CDR3 spans 14 amino acids. Germline CDR1 reads PRHDT; CDR2 reads FYEKMQ (reference sequence). Trimming left V 0 bases short and J 5 bases short, with 11 bases between. This CDR3 reads CASSLGRELHEQYF. In DNA form, the CDR3 reads TGTGCCAGCAGCTTAGGCAGGGAACTCCACGAGCAGTACTTC. Full variable domain (outside the CDR3, taken from reference TRBV13 and TRBJ2-7): AAGVIQSPRHLIKEKRETATLKCYPIPRHDTVYWYQQGPGQDPQFLISFYEKMQSDKGSIPDRFSAQQFSDYHSELNMSSLELGDSALYFCASSLGRELHEQYFGPGTRLTVT.

This clone was observed a few times. This sequence joins TRBV27 and TRBJ2-1; the D call may be TRBD1 or TRBD2 (5 bases each). V shed 7 bases and J shed 0 bases, with 7 bases lying between them. The CDR3 contains 13 residues. The germline gives CDR1 MNHEY, CDR2 SMNVEV (reference sequence). The CDR3: CASTGSSYNEQFF. The CDR3 coding sequence is TGTGCCAGCACAGGGAGCTCCTACAATGAGCAGTTCTTC.

This clone was seen more than once but under ten times. The chain uses TRBV28 and TRBJ1-2, with D unresolved. This CDR3 has 14 residues. The germline gives CDR1 MDHEN, CDR2 SYDVKM. V dropped 6 bases and J dropped 7 bases, with 18 bases sitting between them. The CDR3 spells CASSLPHTSSGYTF. The CDR3 DNA follows: TGTGCCAGCAGCCTACCCCACACGAGTAGTGGCTACACCTTC.

The V gene is TRBV30, the J gene TRBJ1-5; no clear D gene. From germline, CDR1 is GTSNPN and CDR2 SVGIG (reference sequence). Trimming removed 2 bases at V and 7 bases at J, with 9 bases between. The CDR3 spans 12 residues. For the CDR3, the DNA is TGTGCCTGGAGTAACGTGGGACAGCCCCAGCATTTT. This gives the protein CAWSNVGQPQHF.

This chain links TRBV6-5 with TRBJ1-3, with D unclear. Germline values: CDR1 MNHEY, CDR2 SVGAGI. CDR3 length: 14 amino acids. V shed 0 bases and J shed 4 bases, with 7 bases lying between them. This chain's CDR3 is CASSYSFRGNTIYF. For the CDR3, the DNA is TGTGCCAGCAGTTACTCTTTTAGAGGAAACACCATATATTTT.